The 28 T cell receptor beta chains in this list originate from one sample, sequenced in a study of T cell repertoires in cytomegalovirus infection. Via MiXCR, TCRdb re-called the reads, giving one row per CDR3 protein. The data hold roughly 240,000 distinct CDR3 sequences, with 6.5% observed a single time. Material: PBMCs. These TCRs come from a human donor in good health (CMV status not recorded). Some clones in this sample may be carry-over from other donors' samples.

In its sample, this clonotype was seen many times. The V gene is TRBV28, the J gene TRBJ2-2; unclear D gene. CDR3 length: 13 amino acids. The germline CDR1 and CDR2 sequences are MDHEN and SYDVKM. Trimming shortened V by 6 bases and J by 6 bases, and 11 bases separated the two germline ends. The CDR3 protein is CASSLGRSGELFF. The DNA for the CDR3 is TGTGCCAGCAGCCTGGGAAGGTCCGGGGAGCTGTTTTTT.

The V gene is TRBV9, the J gene TRBJ2-3; D is unresolved. Germline V CDR1 and CDR2: SGDLS, YYNGEE. This CDR3 is built from 14 residues. Between the trimmed V and J ends, which lost 2 bases and 4 bases, there was a span of 11 bases. The CDR3 region is CASSVKLSADTQYF. The CDR3 nucleotides are TGTGCCAGCAGCGTTAAGTTGAGCGCAGATACGCAGTATTTT.

There are many counts of this clonotype. The chain has TRBV20-1 and TRBJ1-6, with TRBD1 as a possible D gene (5 bases). V was shortened by 4 bases and J by 4 bases, with 14 bases between the two germline ends. This CDR3 has 15 amino acids. The germline CDR1 and CDR2 sequences are DFQATT and SNEGSKA (reference sequence). For the CDR3, the DNA is TGCAGTGCTATGGGGCGGGGGGATTATAATTCACCCCTCCACTTT. This sequence encodes CSAMGRGDYNSPLHF.

This clonotype was counted many times. The rearrangement links TRBV7-2 to TRBJ1-2; D ambiguous. Trimming left V 5 bases short and J 0 bases short, with 13 bases between. Germline CDR1 and CDR2: SGHTA and FQGNSA. The CDR3 covers 15 residues. As DNA, the CDR3 is TGTGCCAGCAGCCTGACCCGGTTAGCTAACTATGGCTACACCTTC. Translated: CASSLTRLANYGYTF. Variable domain in full (rest from reference TRBV7-2 and TRBJ1-2): GAGVSQSPSNKVTEKGKDVELRCDPISGHTALYWYRQSLGQGLEFLIYFQGNSAPDKSGLPSDRFSAERTGGSVSTLTIQRTQQEDSAVYLCASSLTRLANYGYTFGSGTRLTVV.

The sample holds many counts of this clonotype. The chain combines TRBV6-5 with TRBJ1-5; TRBD1 is a possible D gene (5 bases). Deletions cut 0 bases from V and 7 bases from J, with 10 bases between. The germline V gene has CDR1 MNHEY and CDR2 SVGAGI. This CDR3 comprises 14 residues. The CDR3 loop is CASSYSSGTQPQHF. As DNA, the CDR3 is TGTGCCAGCAGTTACTCCTCAGGGACCCAGCCCCAGCATTTT.

This clonotype has at least ten counts. The chain is built from TRBV2 and TRBJ2-3; D possibly corresponds to TRBD1 (6 bases). V was shortened by 4 bases and J by 8 bases, with 13 bases between the two germline ends. The V gene's germline CDR1 is SNHLY and CDR2 FYNNEI. This CDR3 is built from 13 residues. The CDR3 sequence: CASSGGPRVTQYF. CDR3 in DNA: TGTGCCAGCAGTGGGGGGCCCCGGGTTACGCAGTATTTT.

The chain recombines TRBV2 with TRBJ2-5; D uncertain. Germline V gene data show CDR1 as SNHLY and CDR2 as FYNNEI. The CDR3 is 13 amino acids. Trimming removed 1 base from V and 2 bases from J, with 5 bases in between. CDR3 nucleotides: TGTGCCAGCAGTGAAGAACAGCAAGAGACCCAGTACTTC. Amino acid sequence: CASSEEQQETQYF.

This clonotype was seen ten or more times. The rearrangement uses TRBV7-2 and TRBJ2-1; D call uncertain. Per germline, CDR1 SGHTA and CDR2 FQGNSA. The V and J ends lost 5 bases and 6 bases respectively, with 11 bases between them. This CDR3 spans 13 amino acids. CDR3 DNA: TGTGCCAGCAGCATAAGGACCCTCAATGAGCAGTTCTTC. Residues: CASSIRTLNEQFF.

This clonotype was observed at least ten times. The chain recombines TRBV7-6 with TRBJ1-5; TRBD1 might be the D (6 bases). Trimming took 5 bases from V and 4 from J, leaving 15 bases between them. The V gene's germline CDR1 is SGHVS and CDR2 FNYEAQ. This CDR3 spans 15 amino acids. In DNA form, the CDR3 reads TGTGCCAGCAGCCCACGAGTAGGGGGAAATCAGCCCCAGCATTTT. Amino acids: CASSPRVGGNQPQHF.

In regard to this clonotype: The junction and the germline gene differ at one end; a read error may be behind it. The chain couples TRBV6-2 or TRBV6-3 to TRBJ1-5; D remains ambiguous. Germline loops: CDR1 MNHEY, CDR2 SVGEGT. The CDR3 extends over 15 amino acids. As DNA, the CDR3 is TGTGCCAGCAGTTACTCACAAATGAGCAATCGGCCCCAGCATTTT. It yields the protein CASSYSQMSNRPQHF.

This clonotype showed up many times. The rearrangement uses TRBV19 and TRBJ2-1; 7 bases align to TRBD2. V was pared by 11 bases and J by 8 bases, with 0 bases of the junction left unmatched. The CDR3 contains 9 residues. CDR1 is LNHDA and CDR2 is SQIVND in the germline V gene (reference sequence). The CDR3 here is CARGDEQFF. CDR3 in DNA: TGTGCCCGGGGGGATGAGCAGTTCTTC.

This clonotype was seen at least ten times. The rearrangement links TRBV2 to TRBJ1-4, with D perhaps matching TRBD1 (6 bases). The CDR3 totals 15 residues. The germline CDR1 and CDR2 sequences are SNHLY and FYNNEI. The V and J ends lost 7 bases and 4 bases respectively, with 16 bases between them. DNA for the CDR3: TGTGCCAGCAACAAAGTACAGGGCCTTAATGAAAAACTGTTTTTT. This gives the protein CASNKVQGLNEKLFF.

Here the CDR3 DNA reads TGCAGTGCTAGCCCCCTGGCCGATAGCTCCTACGAGCAGTACTTC. This sequence encodes CSASPLADSSYEQYF. The V call is TRBV20-1, the J call TRBJ2-7; D uncertain. The V and J ends lost 3 bases and 0 bases respectively, with 15 bases between them. The CDR3 length is 15 residues. Per the germline V gene, CDR1 is DFQATT and CDR2 is SNEGSKA (reference sequence).

This clonotype has a count of ten or more. The chain recombines TRBV6-2 or TRBV6-3 with TRBJ2-6; 7 bases line up with TRBD1. Looked up from germline, CDR1 is MNHEY and CDR2 is SVGEGT. The CDR3 covers 15 residues. V lost 6 bases, J lost 0 bases, and 2 bases stayed unmatched. The CDR3 here is CASSRDSSGANVLTF. The CDR3, as DNA: TGTGCCAGCAGCCGGGACAGCTCTGGGGCCAACGTCCTGACTTTC.

The CDR3 DNA reads TGTGCCTGGAAATCAGGGCGATCCTACAATGAGCAGTTCTTC. Encoded protein: CAWKSGRSYNEQFF. This rearrangement joins TRBV30 to TRBJ2-1, with a possible D match to TRBD1 (5 bases). Germline V gene lookup returns CDR1 GTSNPN and CDR2 SVGIG (reference sequence). V was clipped by 4 bases and J by 1 base, with 11 bases between them. The CDR3 runs to 14 residues.

This clonotype was seen only a few times. The chain joins TRBV3-1 to TRBJ2-5; either TRBD1 or TRBD2 may fit D (5 bases each). Germline V gene data show CDR1 as LGHDT and CDR2 as YNNKEL (reference sequence). The CDR3 contains 15 residues. Trimming stripped 2 bases from V and 4 bases from J, with 14 bases between. The CDR3 spells CASSQHQGVAETQYF. The CDR3, as DNA: TGTGCCAGCAGCCAACATCAGGGAGTTGCAGAGACCCAGTACTTC.

The sample holds a few counts of this clonotype. The chain couples TRBV20-1 to TRBJ2-2; 8 nucleotides align to TRBD1. J lost 7 bases, V lost 3 bases, and 10 bases had no gene match. CDR3 length: 15 amino acids. The V gene's germline CDR1 is DFQATT and CDR2 SNEGSKA (reference sequence). The CDR3 spells CSASMLTGAVGELFF. CDR3 DNA: TGCAGTGCTAGTATGCTGACAGGGGCGGTCGGGGAGCTGTTTTTT.

This clonotype has a count of ten or more. The rearrangement uses TRBV5-1 and TRBJ2-2; 7 nucleotides agree with TRBD1. Germline CDR1 and CDR2: SGHRS and YFSETQ. The CDR3 has 23 amino acids. J was trimmed by 12 bases and V by 4 bases; bases with no gene match: 39. In DNA, the CDR3 is TGCGCCAGCAGCGATGGCCGGACAGACCTTAATATAAAATCACCGGGGACAGAGTGGAAGCTGTTTTTT. Protein: CASSDGRTDLNIKSPGTEWKLFF.

This clonotype was counted many times. This sequence joins TRBV7-2 and TRBJ2-2; tentatively, D is TRBD1 (5 bases). CDR1 SGHTA and CDR2 FQGNSA come from the germline V gene. This CDR3 contains 15 residues. Trimming removed 5 bases from V and 4 bases from J, with 14 bases in between. The CDR3 spells CASSPRRRGTGELFF. In DNA form, the CDR3 reads TGTGCCAGCAGCCCGAGAAGAAGGGGCACCGGGGAGCTGTTTTTT.

This clonotype appeared many times. This sequence joins TRBV28 and TRBJ2-3; TRBD2 matches at 9 bases. CDR1 is MDHEN, CDR2 SYDVKM, per germline. The ends lost 7 bases at V and 5 bases at J; junction bases unmatched: 7. This CDR3 spans 14 amino acids. The CDR3 is CASMGGGAGDTQYF. The CDR3 coding sequence is TGTGCCAGCATGGGCGGGGGGGCTGGAGATACGCAGTATTTT.

This clonotype was seen repeatedly, ten times or more. This chain links TRBV18 with TRBJ1-6; the D is unclear. CDR1 is KGHSH and CDR2 is LQKENI in the germline V gene. The CDR3 contains 13 residues. The ends were cut back, 5 bases at V and 10 bases at J, with 12 bases in the middle. CDR3 in amino acids: CASSRAPDSPLHF. The CDR3 coding sequence is TGTGCCAGCTCAAGAGCGCCGGACTCACCCCTCCACTTT.

The sample holds many counts of this clonotype. The chain recombines TRBV15 with TRBJ2-1; 8 positions match TRBD2. Per germline, CDR1 LNHNV and CDR2 YYDKDF (reference sequence). The J segment lost 6 bases and the V segment lost 0 bases, leaving 4 bases of the junction unmatched. CDR3 size: 15 residues. CDR3 residues: CATSRDRGGSNEQFF. The CDR3 DNA reads TGTGCCACCAGCAGAGATCGGGGGGGTAGCAATGAGCAGTTCTTC. The variable domain in full, completed from reference TRBV15 and TRBJ2-1, reads DAMVIQNPRYQVTQFGKPVTLSCSQTLNHNVMYWYQQKSSQAPKLLFHYYDKDFNNEADTPDNFQSRRPNTSFCFLDIRSPGLGDTAMYLCATSRDRGGSNEQFFGPGTRLTVL.

This clonotype was seen many times. The chain uses TRBV7-2 and TRBJ2-2; 7 bases are a match to TRBD2. The germline CDR1 and CDR2 sequences are SGHTA and FQGNSA. This CDR3 comprises 16 residues. V trimming: 8 bases; J trimming: 3 bases; junction bases outside the gene matches: 12. The CDR3 sequence is CASRLSRGVYTGELFF. The CDR3, as DNA: TGTGCCAGCCGCCTTTCCCGGGGGGTGTACACCGGGGAGCTGTTTTTT.

There are many counts of this clonotype. The chain is built from TRBV7-2 and TRBJ2-1; a possible D gene is TRBD1 (8 bases). This CDR3 spans 16 amino acids. CDR1 and CDR2 (germline): SGHTA, FQGNSA. The V gene lost 5 bases and the J gene lost 2 bases, with 16 bases spanning the gap. In DNA form, the CDR3 reads TGTGCCAGCAGCGGACAGGGACTAAGGGCCTACAATGAGCAGTTCTTC. This translates into CASSGQGLRAYNEQFF.

This clonotype was recorded at least ten times. The CDR3 bases are TGCAGTGCTGGCCCGAGAAGGACGGCCGCACCTGAGCAGTTCTTC. Protein sequence: CSAGPRRTAAPEQFF. This chain joins TRBV20-1 and TRBJ2-1; D call uncertain. CDR1 DFQATT and CDR2 SNEGSKA come from the germline V gene (reference sequence). The CDR3 spans 15 residues. Trimming removed 5 bases at V and 9 bases at J, with 23 bases between.

At least ten counts were recorded for this clonotype. The chain has TRBV7-2 and TRBJ1-3; D remains unclear. The CDR3 length is 17 residues. Deletions cut 3 bases from V and 4 bases from J, with 19 bases between. Per germline, CDR1 SGHTA and CDR2 FQGNSA. In nucleotides, the CDR3 is TGTGCCAGCAGCTTCTGGGAGTCGGGCCCCGAGGGAAACACCATATATTTT. This codes for CASSFWESGPEGNTIYF.

The table lists this clonotype with many counts. V and J are TRBV6-5 and TRBJ1-3; D remains ambiguous. Germline values: CDR1 MNHEY, CDR2 SVGAGI. V was clipped by 0 bases and J by 0 bases, with 12 bases between them. This CDR3 has 17 amino acids. In DNA form, the CDR3 reads TGTGCCAGCAGTTACTCTTTTACCCCTTCCTCTGGAAACACCATATATTTT. Residues: CASSYSFTPSSGNTIYF.

This clonotype was seen many times. The chain joins TRBV14 to TRBJ2-7; maybe TRBD1 (7 bases). The CDR3 spans 13 residues. The germline gives CDR1 SGHDN, CDR2 FVKESK. V lost 4 bases to trimming and J lost 6 bases, with 13 bases between them. CDR3 sequence: CASSPSQGGEQYF. The CDR3 region has the DNA TGTGCCAGCAGCCCCTCGCAGGGGGGCGAGCAGTACTTC. Full variable domain (missing parts from reference TRBV14 and TRBJ2-7): EAGVTQFPSHSVIEKGQTVTLRCDPISGHDNLYWYRRVMGKEIKFLLHFVKESKQDESGMPNNRFLAERTGGTYSTLKVQPAELEDSGVYFCASSPSQGGEQYFGPGTRLTVT.